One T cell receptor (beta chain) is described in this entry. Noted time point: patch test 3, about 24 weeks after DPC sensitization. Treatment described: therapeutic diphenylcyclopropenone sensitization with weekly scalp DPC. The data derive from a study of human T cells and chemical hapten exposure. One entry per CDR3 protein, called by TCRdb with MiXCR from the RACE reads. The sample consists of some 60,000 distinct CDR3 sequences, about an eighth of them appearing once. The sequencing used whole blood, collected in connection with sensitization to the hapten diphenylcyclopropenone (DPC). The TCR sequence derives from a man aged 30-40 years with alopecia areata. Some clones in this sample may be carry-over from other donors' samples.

The CDR3, as DNA: TGTGCCAGCAGCTTCACGACAGGGAACACCGGGGAGCTGTTTTTT. It specifies CASSFTTGNTGELFF. V and J are TRBV11-1 and TRBJ2-2, with a tentative D call TRBD1 (6 bases). Trimming took off 3 bases at V and 1 base at J, with 9 bases between the two ends. This CDR3 spans 15 amino acids. Per germline, CDR1 SGHAT and CDR2 FQDESV (reference sequence).